The rows below give T cell receptor beta chains drawn from one sample of a study of cytomegalovirus exposure and HLA in healthy donors. Clones were read by immunoSEQ multiplex PCR, and TCRdb kept only the in-frame ones, dropping some. The table shows some 130,000 clones, with roughly 70% occurring only once. Sequencing input: PBMCs. These receptors all come from a man aged 35 to 55 in good health and CMV-seronegative. Each CDR3 is given with its conserved first and last residue. D genes are given only for firm matches. Size is stated for part of the rows, as once, few or many counts, or as a class when the clone is expanded.

V,J,size,D,CDR3,DNA
TRBV6-6,TRBJ2-5,once,TRBD2,CASSWGIGSAGGHQYF,TGTGCCAGCAGTTGGGGGATTGGGTCGGCGGGGGGGCATCAGTACTTC
TRBV9,TRBJ1-5,NA,TRBD1,CASSAQQGPDQPQHF,TGTGCCAGCAGCGCTCAACAGGGGCCTGATCAGCCCCAGCATTTT
TRBV20-1,TRBJ2-1,NA,NA,CSAPRVEQFF,TGCAGTGCCCCTCGGGTTGAGCAGTTCTTC
TRBV5-6,TRBJ2-3,once,TRBD2,CASNLAGVDTQYF,TGTGCCAGCAACTTAGCGGGGGTAGATACGCAGTATTTT
TRBV5-1,TRBJ2-1,NA,NA,CASSLGGLRNEQFF,TGCGCCAGCAGCTTGGGGGGACTTCGGAATGAGCAGTTCTTC
TRBV5-6,TRBJ2-2,NA,TRBD2,CASTKGRLADTGELFF,TGTGCCAGCACAAAAGGTCGACTAGCGGACACCGGGGAGCTGTTTTTT
TRBV28,TRBJ1-5,NA,NA,CASSPLSNQPQHF,TGTGCCAGCAGCCCCCTATCCAATCAGCCCCAGCATTTT
TRBV7-9,TRBJ1-3,NA,NA,CASSLTGSRDTIYF,TGTGCCAGCAGCCTTACAGGGTCAAGGGACACCATATATTTT
TRBV7-2,TRBJ2-3,NA,NA,CASNPDFVTQYF,TGTGCCAGCAACCCCGACTTTGTAACGCAGTATTTT
TRBV9,TRBJ1-3,NA,TRBD1,CASGPGTGQGNTIYF,TGTGCCAGCGGACCCGGGACAGGTCAAGGAAACACCATATATTTT
TRBV9,TRBJ2-3,NA,TRBD1,CASSALQGAPADTQYF,TGTGCCAGCAGCGCGTTGCAGGGGGCCCCCGCAGATACGCAGTATTTT
TRBV29-1,TRBJ2-7,NA,TRBD2,CSVAGTSGRVYEQYF,TGCAGCGTAGCCGGGACTAGCGGGAGGGTCTACGAGCAGTACTTC
TRBV18,TRBJ1-4,NA,TRBD1,CASSPPQGANEKLFF,TGTGCCAGCTCACCACCCCAGGGGGCGAATGAAAAACTGTTTTTT
TRBV28,TRBJ2-7,NA,NA,CASSLLGAYEQYF,TGTGCCAGCAGTTTGCTGGGAGCCTACGAGCAGTACTTC
TRBV13,TRBJ2-7,NA,TRBD2,CASSLYPPSGGQVEQYF,TGTGCCAGCAGCCTTTACCCTCCTAGCGGGGGTCAGGTCGAGCAGTACTTC
TRBV5-1,TRBJ2-5,once,TRBD1,CASSLGPGGYQETQYF,TGCGCCAGCAGCTTGGGGCCAGGGGGTTATCAAGAGACCCAGTACTTC
TRBV27,TRBJ2-5,NA,TRBD1,CASRGTGANQETQYF,TGTGCCAGCAGAGGGACAGGGGCGAACCAAGAGACCCAGTACTTC
TRBV7-2,TRBJ2-5,NA,NA,CASSLLQVLYQETQYF,TGTGCCAGCAGCTTACTCCAGGTGCTGTACCAAGAGACCCAGTACTTC
TRBV30,TRBJ1-1,NA,TRBD1,CAWAGGTEAFF,TGTGCCTGGGCAGGGGGAACTGAAGCTTTCTTT
TRBV5-4,TRBJ2-3,NA,NA,CASSPLNTDTQYF,TGTGCCAGCAGCCCACTAAATACAGATACGCAGTATTTT
TRBV18,TRBJ1-6,NA,TRBD1,CASSPRTGVNSPLHF,TGTGCCAGCTCACCCCGGACAGGGGTAAATTCACCCCTCCACTTT
TRBV11-3,TRBJ1-2,NA,TRBD1,CASSLDGTVNYGYTF,TGTGCCAGCAGCTTAGACGGGACAGTTAACTATGGCTACACCTTC
TRBV7-6,TRBJ2-7,NA,TRBD2,CASSSRGASGRDEQYF,TGTGCCAGCAGCTCGCGGGGGGCTAGCGGGAGGGACGAGCAGTACTTC
TRBV6-4,TRBJ2-1,NA,NA,CASSDTCRGTFYLNSNEQFF,TGTGCCAGCAGTGACACCTGCAGGGGGACTTTCTATTTGAACAGCAATGAGCAGTTCTTC
TRBV5-1,TRBJ2-1,NA,NA,CASSLVESRDTYYNEQFF,TGCGCCAGCAGCTTGGTAGAGAGCCGGGACACCTACTACAATGAGCAGTTCTTC
TRBV5-6,TRBJ2-7,NA,NA,CASSTHYEQYF,TGTGCCAGCAGCACGCATTACGAGCAGTACTTC
TRBV28,TRBJ2-1,NA,TRBD1,CASQGQYNEQFF,TGTGCCAGCCAGGGACAGTACAATGAGCAGTTCTTC
TRBV19,TRBJ2-1,NA,TRBD2,CASSSSGYNEQFF,TGTGCCAGTAGTTCTAGCGGTTACAATGAGCAGTTCTTC